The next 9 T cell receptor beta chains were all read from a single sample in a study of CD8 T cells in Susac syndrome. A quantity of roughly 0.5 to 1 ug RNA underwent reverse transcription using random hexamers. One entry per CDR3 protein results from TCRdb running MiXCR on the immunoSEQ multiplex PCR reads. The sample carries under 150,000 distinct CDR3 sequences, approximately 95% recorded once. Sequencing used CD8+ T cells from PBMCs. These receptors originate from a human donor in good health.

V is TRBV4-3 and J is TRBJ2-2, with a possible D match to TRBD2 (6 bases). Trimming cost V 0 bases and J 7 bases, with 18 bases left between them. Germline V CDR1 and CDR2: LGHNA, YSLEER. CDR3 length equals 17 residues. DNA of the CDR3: TGCGCCAGCAGCCAAGACTTGGTGCGGGGTTTTAGCGGGGAGCTGTTTTTT. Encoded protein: CASSQDLVRGFSGELFF.

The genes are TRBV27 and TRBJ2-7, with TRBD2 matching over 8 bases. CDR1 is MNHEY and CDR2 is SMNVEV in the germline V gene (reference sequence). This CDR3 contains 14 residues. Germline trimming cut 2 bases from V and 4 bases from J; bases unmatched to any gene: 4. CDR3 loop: CASSLVGRGYEQYF. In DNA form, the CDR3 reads TGTGCCAGCAGTTTAGTCGGGAGGGGTTACGAGCAGTACTTC.

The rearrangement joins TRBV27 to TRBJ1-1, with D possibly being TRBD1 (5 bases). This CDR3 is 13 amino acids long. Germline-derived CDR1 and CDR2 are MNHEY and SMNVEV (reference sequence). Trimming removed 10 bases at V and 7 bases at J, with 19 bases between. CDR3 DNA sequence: TGTGCCACCTCCCGGGACGGCGGCAGTGAAGCTTTCTTT. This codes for CATSRDGGSEAFF.

CDR3 DNA: TGTGCCAGCAGTTTATCATCGGACGGGGCAGATACGCAGTATTTT. Its translation is CASSLSSDGADTQYF. The gene calls are TRBV27 and TRBJ2-3, with a tentative D call TRBD2 (5 bases). This CDR3 has 15 amino acids. Germline values: CDR1 MNHEY, CDR2 SMNVEV (reference sequence). Trimming removed 0 bases at V and 4 bases at J, with 11 bases between.

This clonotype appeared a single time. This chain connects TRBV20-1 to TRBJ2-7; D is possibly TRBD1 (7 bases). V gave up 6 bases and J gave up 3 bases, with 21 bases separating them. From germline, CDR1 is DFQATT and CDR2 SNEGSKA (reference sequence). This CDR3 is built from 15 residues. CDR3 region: CSAPPKGGGLYEQYF. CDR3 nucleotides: TGCAGTGCCCCCCCCAAAGGAGGGGGCCTCTACGAGCAGTACTTC.

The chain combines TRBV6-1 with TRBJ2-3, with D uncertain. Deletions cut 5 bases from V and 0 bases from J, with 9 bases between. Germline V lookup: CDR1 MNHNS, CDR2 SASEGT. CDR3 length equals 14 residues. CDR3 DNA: TGTGCCAGCAGTTCCTCAACTAGCACAGATACGCAGTATTTT. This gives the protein CASSSSTSTDTQYF.

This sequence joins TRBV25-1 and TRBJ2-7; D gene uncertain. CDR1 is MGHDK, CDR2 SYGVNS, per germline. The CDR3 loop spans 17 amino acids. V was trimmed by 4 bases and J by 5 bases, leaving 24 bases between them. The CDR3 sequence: CASSAERLYLNTHEQYF. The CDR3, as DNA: TGTGCCAGCAGTGCCGAGAGACTCTACCTAAACACCCACGAGCAGTACTTC.

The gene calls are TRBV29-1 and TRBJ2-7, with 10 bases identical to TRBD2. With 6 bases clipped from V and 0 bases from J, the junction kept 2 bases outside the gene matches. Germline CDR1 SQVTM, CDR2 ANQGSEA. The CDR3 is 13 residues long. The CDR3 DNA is TGCAGCGTCGGACTAGCGGCCTCCTACGAGCAGTACTTC. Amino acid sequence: CSVGLAASYEQYF.

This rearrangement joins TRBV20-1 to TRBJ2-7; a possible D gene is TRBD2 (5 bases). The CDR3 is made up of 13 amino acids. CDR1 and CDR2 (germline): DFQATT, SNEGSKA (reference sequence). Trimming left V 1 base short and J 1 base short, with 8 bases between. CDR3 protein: CSARGGDSYEQYF. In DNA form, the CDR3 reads TGCAGTGCTAGAGGGGGAGATTCCTACGAGCAGTACTTC.